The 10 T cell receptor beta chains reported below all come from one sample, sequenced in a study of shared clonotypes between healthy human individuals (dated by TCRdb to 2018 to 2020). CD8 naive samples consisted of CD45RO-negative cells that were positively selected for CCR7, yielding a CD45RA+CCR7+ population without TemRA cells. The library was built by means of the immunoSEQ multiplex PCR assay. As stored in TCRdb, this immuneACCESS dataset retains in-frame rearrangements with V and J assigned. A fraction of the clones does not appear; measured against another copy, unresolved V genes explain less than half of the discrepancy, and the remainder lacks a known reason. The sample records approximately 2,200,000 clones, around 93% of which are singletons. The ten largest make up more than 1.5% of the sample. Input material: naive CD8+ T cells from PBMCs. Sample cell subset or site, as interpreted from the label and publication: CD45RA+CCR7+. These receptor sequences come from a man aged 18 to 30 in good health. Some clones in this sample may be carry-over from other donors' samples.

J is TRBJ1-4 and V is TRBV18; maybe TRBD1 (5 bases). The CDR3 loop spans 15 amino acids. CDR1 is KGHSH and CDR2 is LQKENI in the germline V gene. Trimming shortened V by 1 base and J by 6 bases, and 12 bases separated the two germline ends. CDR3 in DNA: TGTGCCAGCTCACCACTTCCAGGGACGGATGAAAAACTGTTTTTT. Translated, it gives CASSPLPGTDEKLFF.

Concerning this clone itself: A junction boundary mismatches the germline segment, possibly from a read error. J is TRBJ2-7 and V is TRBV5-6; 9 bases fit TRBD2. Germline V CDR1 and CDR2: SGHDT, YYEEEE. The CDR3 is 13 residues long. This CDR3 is CASSLGGGRASSF. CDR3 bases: TGTGCCAGCAGCTTGGGTGGCGGGAGGGCCTCCAGCTTC.

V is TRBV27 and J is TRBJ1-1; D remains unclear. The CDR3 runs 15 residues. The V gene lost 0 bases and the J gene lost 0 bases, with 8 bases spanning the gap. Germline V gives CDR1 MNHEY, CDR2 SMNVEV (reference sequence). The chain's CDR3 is CASSLSRTLNTEAFF. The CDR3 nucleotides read TGTGCCAGCAGTTTATCACGGACTTTGAACACTGAAGCTTTCTTT.

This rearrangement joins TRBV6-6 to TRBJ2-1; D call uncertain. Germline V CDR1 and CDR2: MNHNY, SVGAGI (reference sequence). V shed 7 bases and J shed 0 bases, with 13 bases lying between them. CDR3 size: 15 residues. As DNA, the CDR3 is TGTGCCAGCACCAGCCAAAGGACCTCCTACAATGAGCAGTTCTTC. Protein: CASTSQRTSYNEQFF.

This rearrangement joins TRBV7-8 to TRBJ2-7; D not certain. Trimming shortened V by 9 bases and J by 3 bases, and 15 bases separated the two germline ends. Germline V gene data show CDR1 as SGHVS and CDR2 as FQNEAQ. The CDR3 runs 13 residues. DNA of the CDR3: TGTGCCAGTGGGTGGATCAGTAACTACGAGCAGTACTTC. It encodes CASGWISNYEQYF.

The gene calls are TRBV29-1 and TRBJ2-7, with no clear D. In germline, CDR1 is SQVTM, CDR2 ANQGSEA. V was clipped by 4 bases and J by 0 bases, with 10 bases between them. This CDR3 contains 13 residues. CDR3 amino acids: CSVARPNSYEQYF. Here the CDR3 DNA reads TGCAGCGTTGCACGGCCGAACTCCTACGAGCAGTACTTC.

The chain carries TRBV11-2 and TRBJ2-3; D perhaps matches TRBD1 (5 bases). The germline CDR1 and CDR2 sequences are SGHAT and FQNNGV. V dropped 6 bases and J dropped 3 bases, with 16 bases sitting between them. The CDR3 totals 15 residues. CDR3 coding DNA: TGTGCCAGCAGTCATAACAGGCCGCAAACAGATACGCAGTATTTT. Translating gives CASSHNRPQTDTQYF.

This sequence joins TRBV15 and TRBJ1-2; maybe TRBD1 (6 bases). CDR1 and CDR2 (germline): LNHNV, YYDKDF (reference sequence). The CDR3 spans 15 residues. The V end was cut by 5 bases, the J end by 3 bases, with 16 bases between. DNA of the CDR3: TGTGCCACCAGCTTAACCAGGGGCGACCACTATGGCTACACCTTC. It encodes CATSLTRGDHYGYTF.

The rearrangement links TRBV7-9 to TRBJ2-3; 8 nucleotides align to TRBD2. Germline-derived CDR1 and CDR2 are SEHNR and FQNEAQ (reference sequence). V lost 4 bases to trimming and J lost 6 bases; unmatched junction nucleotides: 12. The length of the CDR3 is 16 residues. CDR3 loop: CASSSRVREGRDTQYF. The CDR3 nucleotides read TGTGCCAGCAGCTCCAGGGTCCGGGAGGGCCGGGATACGCAGTATTTT.

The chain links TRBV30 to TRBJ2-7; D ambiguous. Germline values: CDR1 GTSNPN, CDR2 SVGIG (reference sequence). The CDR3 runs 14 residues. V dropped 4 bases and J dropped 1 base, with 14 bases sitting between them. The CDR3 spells CAWKGKPASYEQYF. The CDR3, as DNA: TGTGCCTGGAAGGGTAAACCCGCTTCCTACGAGCAGTACTTC. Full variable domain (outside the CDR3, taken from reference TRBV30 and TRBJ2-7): SQTIHQWPATLVQPVGSPLSLECTVEGTSNPNLYWYRQAAGRGLQLLFYSVGIGQISSEVPQNLSASRPQDRQFILSSKKLLLSDSGFYLCAWKGKPASYEQYFGPGTRLTVT.